These 20 T cell receptor beta chains share one sample of origin, sequenced in a study of cytomegalovirus exposure and HLA in healthy donors. This PCR relied on a set of 60 Vbeta primers and 13 Jbeta primers. The protocol was immunoSEQ multiplex PCR, while the TCRdb copy is restricted to in-frame clones and leaves out a portion. The sample lists almost 200,000 clones, 79% seen once, with about 0.36% in the top ten. The specimen was PBMCs. The receptors were sampled from a male donor in good health and CMV-seropositive.

This chain links TRBV10-3 with TRBJ1-1, with a tentative D call TRBD1 (5 bases). This CDR3 has 13 amino acids. Germline loops: CDR1 ENHRY, CDR2 SYGVKD. V gave up 4 bases and J gave up 3 bases, with 9 bases separating them. The CDR3 DNA reads as TGTGCCATCAGTGTTGCCAGGGACACTGAAGCTTTCTTT. Amino acid sequence: CAISVARDTEAFF.

This clone was seen a single time. The V gene is TRBV30, the J gene TRBJ1-4, with a weak D call TRBD1 (6 bases). This CDR3 has 13 amino acids. Looked up from germline, CDR1 is GTSNPN and CDR2 is SVGIG (reference sequence). V lost 5 bases, J lost 3 bases, and 10 bases lay in between. The CDR3 bases are TGTGCCTGGGCACAGGGAGCTAATGAAAAACTGTTTTTT. Residues: CAWAQGANEKLFF.

The rearrangement links TRBV5-1 to TRBJ2-7; 9 bases map to TRBD2. Germline CDR1 is SGHRS and CDR2 is YFSETQ. V lost 4 bases to trimming and J lost 6 bases; unmatched junction nucleotides: 8. This CDR3 has 14 amino acids. The CDR3 DNA reads TGCGCCAGCAGCGAGGGACTAGCAGGGATCGAGCAGTACTTC. Translation gives CASSEGLAGIEQYF.

The J gene is TRBJ2-5, the V gene TRBV7-6; D gene ambiguous. The DNA end is a closer match to TRBJ2-7, so the J assignment may be wrong. The V gene's germline CDR1 is SGHVS and CDR2 FNYEAQ. The length of the CDR3 is 15 residues. The CDR3 spells CASSLAIAPSYEQYF. The CDR3 region has the DNA TGTGCCAGCAGCTTAGCGATAGCACCCTCCTACGAGCAGTACTTC.

In its sample, this clone was seen once. This chain connects TRBV11-2 to TRBJ2-1; D remains ambiguous. V lost 5 bases and J lost 3, with 11 bases in between. The germline CDR1 and CDR2 sequences are SGHAT and FQNNGV. The CDR3 is 14 amino acids. CDR3 coding DNA: TGTGCCAGCAGCCCCACACGGGTCTACAATGAGCAGTTCTTC. The encoded protein is CASSPTRVYNEQFF. Looking up the rest from reference TRBV11-2 and TRBJ2-1 gives the full variable domain: EAGVAQSPRYKIIEKRQSVAFWCNPISGHATLYWYQQILGQGPKLLIQFQNNGVVDDSQLPKDRFSAERLKGVDSTLKIQPAKLEDSAVYLCASSPTRVYNEQFFGPGTRLTVL.

In this sample, this clone turned up a few times. The chain carries TRBV5-1 and TRBJ2-7; 7 bases agree with TRBD1. J gave up 2 bases and V 0 bases, and 5 bases lay outside the gene matches. Germline V CDR1 and CDR2: SGHRS, YFSETQ. This CDR3 is 15 amino acids long. This chain's CDR3 is CASSLGGQDTYEQYF. Here the CDR3 DNA reads TGCGCCAGCAGCTTGGGAGGACAGGACACCTACGAGCAGTACTTC.

This clone was seen a few times. The chain employs TRBV19 and TRBJ2-3, with 7 bases fitting TRBD2. Germline V gene lookup returns CDR1 LNHDA and CDR2 SQIVND (reference sequence). The CDR3 consists of 14 residues. V dropped 5 bases and J dropped 2; count of bases not matched to a gene: 4. CDR3 amino acids: CASSRAGPTDTQYF. In nucleotides, the CDR3 is TGTGCCAGTAGTCGAGCGGGACCCACAGATACGCAGTATTTT.

This chain uses TRBV5-5 with TRBJ2-7, with D perhaps TRBD1 (5 bases). V lost 4 bases to trimming and J lost 2 bases, with 16 bases between them. Germline CDR1 is SGHKS and CDR2 is YYEKEE (reference sequence). The CDR3 runs to 15 residues. This CDR3 reads CASSEIDSNTYEQYF. Here the CDR3 DNA reads TGTGCCAGCAGCGAGATAGACAGCAATACCTACGAGCAGTACTTC. Together with reference TRBV5-5 and TRBJ2-7, the CDR3 gives the full variable domain: DAGVTQSPTHLIKTRGQQVTLRCSPISGHKSVSWYQQVLGQGPQFIFQYYEKEERGRGNFPDRFSARQFPNYSSELNVNALLLGDSALYLCASSEIDSNTYEQYFGPGTRLTVT.

The chain is built from TRBV6-1 and TRBJ1-2; 9 positions agree with TRBD1. CDR3 size: 14 residues. Germline V gives CDR1 MNHNS, CDR2 SASEGT. With V trimmed by 7 bases and J by 2 bases, 5 bases remained unmatched. CDR3 region: CASIGTGLNYGYTF. CDR3 DNA sequence: TGTGCCAGCATAGGGACAGGGTTAAACTATGGCTACACCTTC.

In the case of this clone: One end of the junction does not line up with germline, which may come from a read error. This chain uses TRBV7-9 with TRBJ2-3; 11 bases are shared with TRBD2. There are 17 residues in the CDR3. Germline V lookup: CDR1 SEHNR, CDR2 FQNEAQ (reference sequence). CDR3 bases: TGTTCCAGCAGCTTCGGGACGTTAGCGGGGGGGCCGGGTACGCAGTATTTT. This encodes CSSSFGTLAGGPGTQYF.

This clone was seen a handful of times. The chain uses TRBV5-1 and TRBJ2-3, with 11 nucleotides matching TRBD1. V dropped 4 bases and J dropped 4; count of bases not matched to a gene: 2. This CDR3 has 14 amino acids. Germline V gives CDR1 SGHRS, CDR2 YFSETQ. The CDR3 protein is CASSVGQGADTQYF. The CDR3 DNA reads as TGCGCCAGCAGCGTGGGACAGGGGGCAGATACGCAGTATTTT. The whole variable domain, filled in from reference TRBV5-1 and TRBJ2-3, reads KAGVTQTPRYLIKTRGQQVTLSCSPISGHRSVSWYQQTPGQGLQFLFEYFSETQRNKGNFPGRFSGRQFSNSRSEMNVSTLELGDSALYLCASSVGQGADTQYFGPGTRLTVL.

The J gene is TRBJ2-7, the V gene TRBV28, with 11 bases identical to TRBD1. The germline gives CDR1 MDHEN, CDR2 SYDVKM. The CDR3 has 16 residues. Trimming took 9 bases from V and 5 from J; bases not matched to a gene: 15. CDR3: CASPSARTGGINEQYF. The CDR3 DNA reads TGTGCCAGTCCTTCAGCCAGGACAGGGGGCATCAACGAGCAGTACTTC. Variable domain in full (rest from reference TRBV28 and TRBJ2-7): DVKVTQSSRYLVKRTGEKVFLECVQDMDHENMFWYRQDPGLGLRLIYFSYDVKMKEKGDIPEGYSVSREKKERFSLILESASTNQTSMYLCASPSARTGGINEQYFGPGTRLTVT.

The rearrangement joins TRBV11-2 to TRBJ1-1; D is possibly TRBD1 (5 bases). V was shortened by 1 base and J by 1 base, with 10 bases between the two germline ends. Per germline, CDR1 SGHAT and CDR2 FQNNGV. This CDR3 is 15 amino acids long. In nucleotides, the CDR3 is TGTGCCAGCAGCTTAGGCGGAACAGGGAACACTGAAGCTTTCTTT. Translated, it gives CASSLGGTGNTEAFF.

V usage is TRBV9 and J usage is TRBJ2-5, with 13 bases matching TRBD2. The V and J ends lost 2 bases and 4 bases, in that order; junction bases with no gene match: 5. This CDR3 spans 16 amino acids. Per the germline V gene, CDR1 is SGDLS and CDR2 is YYNGEE. The CDR3 DNA reads as TGTGCCAGCAGCGTCCGGACTAGCGGGAGAGGAGAGACCCAGTACTTC. Translating gives CASSVRTSGRGETQYF.

The chain links TRBV6-5 to TRBJ2-3; no definite D call. This CDR3 region has 10 residues. CDR1 is MNHEY, CDR2 SVGAGI, per germline. Trimming left V 7 bases short and J 5 bases short, with 4 bases between. DNA of the CDR3: TGTGCCAGCAAACAAGATACGCAGTATTTT. The encoded protein is CASKQDTQYF.

The chain is built from TRBV5-4 and TRBJ2-7; possible D gene TRBD1, 7 bases. The V gene lost 4 bases and the J gene lost 1 base, with 18 bases spanning the gap. The CDR3 loop spans 16 amino acids. Germline CDR1 reads SGHNT; CDR2 reads YYREEE (reference sequence). CDR3 nucleotides: TGTGCCAGCAGCACACGGGAGAGGACAGGTTCCTACGAGCAGTACTTC. It is translated as CASSTRERTGSYEQYF.

The chain employs TRBV30 and TRBJ1-3, with TRBD1 matching over 7 bases. This CDR3 region has 14 residues. V trimming: 1 base; J trimming: 5 bases; junction bases outside the gene matches: 5. Germline V gene data show CDR1 as GTSNPN and CDR2 as SVGIG (reference sequence). CDR3 nucleotide sequence: TGTGCCTGGAGTGAGCAGGGGGGACGAAACACCATATATTTT. Translating it yields CAWSEQGGRNTIYF.

CDR3 region: CASSSTSGVLGEQYF. CDR3 in DNA: TGTGCCAGCAGTTCAACCTCAGGGGTGCTAGGAGAGCAGTACTTC. V and J are TRBV28 and TRBJ2-7; TRBD1 might be the D (6 bases). CDR3 length equals 15 residues. Germline V lookup: CDR1 MDHEN, CDR2 SYDVKM. The germline V and J ends were trimmed by 4 bases and 7 bases, with 20 bases remaining between them.

The V and J genes are TRBV14 and TRBJ2-3; D possibly corresponds to TRBD2 (6 bases). V was shortened by 6 bases and J by 0 bases, with 13 bases between the two germline ends. The CDR3 spans 15 residues. Germline-derived CDR1 and CDR2 are SGHDN and FVKESK. Here the CDR3 DNA reads TGTGCCAGCAGTCCGAGACTAGGAAGCACAGATACGCAGTATTTT. It encodes CASSPRLGSTDTQYF.

V gene TRBV14 combines with J gene TRBJ1-3; D is perhaps TRBD1 (6 bases). Per the germline V gene, CDR1 is SGHDN and CDR2 is FVKESK. The length of the CDR3 is 16 residues. Trimming removed 2 bases at V and 0 bases at J, with 11 bases between. The CDR3 loop reads CASSQRGGYSGNTIYF. CDR3 nucleotides: TGTGCCAGCAGCCAAAGGGGGGGTTACTCTGGAAACACCATATATTTT.